Each of the 19 T cell receptor beta chains below was sequenced from the same sample in a study of Graves' ophthalmopathy and Graves' hyperthyroidism. Transcripts of RNA were the source for amplifying TCR beta CDR3 regions. The first round was an RT-PCR with HTBI primers, and the second round was a multiplex PCR. TCRdb recomputed calls from the multiplex PCR reads with MiXCR, one row per CDR3 protein. The profile shows 350,000 to 450,000 distinct CDR3 sequences, 20% to 25% of them singletons. The sample comprised peripheral blood. The source is a woman between 18 and 30 years old with stable Graves' hyperthyroidism.

V gene TRBV12-3 or TRBV12-4 combines with J gene TRBJ1-1; D gene unclear. This CDR3 has 13 amino acids. V lost 3 bases and J lost 2, with 7 bases in between. The CDR3 sequence is CASSLWQNTEAFF. In DNA, the CDR3 is TGTGCCAGCAGTTTGTGGCAAAACACTGAAGCTTTCTTT.

The sample holds a few counts of this clonotype. The V gene is TRBV30, the J gene TRBJ1-2; a weak D match, TRBD1 (6 bases). Deletions cut 5 bases from V and 4 bases from J, with 17 bases between. CDR3 length: 14 residues. Germline V gene sequence: CDR1 GTSNPN, CDR2 SVGIG (reference sequence). This chain's CDR3 is CAWGGGAFGYGYTF. DNA for the CDR3: TGTGCCTGGGGAGGGGGGGCGTTTGGCTATGGCTACACCTTC. Full variable domain (remainder filled in from reference TRBV30 and TRBJ1-2): SQTIHQWPATLVQPVGSPLSLECTVEGTSNPNLYWYRQAAGRGLQLLFYSVGIGQISSEVPQNLSASRPQDRQFILSSKKLLLSDSGFYLCAWGGGAFGYGYTFGSGTRLTVV.

The rearrangement links TRBV7-3 to TRBJ2-6, with 8 bases matching TRBD2. J lost 2 bases, V lost 4 bases, and 4 bases had no gene match. The CDR3 has 16 amino acids. CDR1 and CDR2 (germline): SGHTA, FQGTGA. The CDR3 DNA sequence: TGTGCCAGCAGCTCGGGACTAGTCCCTGGGGCCAACGTCCTGACTTTC. It is translated as CASSSGLVPGANVLTF. Supplemented by reference TRBV7-3 and TRBJ2-6, the full variable domain reads GAGVSQTPSNKVTEKGKYVELRCDPISGHTALYWYRQSLGQGPEFLIYFQGTGAADDSGLPNDRFFAVRPEGSVSTLKIQRTERGDSAVYLCASSSGLVPGANVLTFGAGSRLTVL.

CDR3 residues: CAISETDTTHNQETQYF. Here the CDR3 DNA reads TGTGCCATCAGTGAGACCGATACTACACACAACCAAGAGACCCAGTACTTC. V is TRBV10-3 and J is TRBJ2-5; D uncertain. The CDR3 length is 17 residues. V gave up 2 bases and J gave up 0 bases, with 16 bases separating them. The V gene's germline CDR1 is ENHRY and CDR2 SYGVKD.

This clonotype was seen more than once but under ten times. The chain links TRBV7-3 to TRBJ2-3; unclear D gene. The CDR3 has 13 residues. The germline V and J ends were trimmed by 5 bases and 5 bases, with 11 bases remaining between them. Germline V gene data show CDR1 as SGHTA and CDR2 as FQGTGA. CDR3 coding DNA: TGTGCCAGCAGCCCGAATGCTGGAGATACGCAGTATTTT. It encodes CASSPNAGDTQYF.

This clonotype has a count of ten or more. The gene calls are TRBV5-1 and TRBJ2-3; D is possibly TRBD2 (6 bases). Germline-derived CDR1 and CDR2 are SGHRS and YFSETQ. The CDR3 is 15 residues long. The V gene lost 0 bases and the J gene lost 4 bases, with 12 bases spanning the gap. CDR3 sequence reads: CASSLASWGADTQYF. In nucleotides, the CDR3 is TGCGCCAGCAGCTTGGCGTCTTGGGGGGCAGATACGCAGTATTTT.

Many counts were recorded for this clonotype. The chain carries TRBV9 and TRBJ2-7, with D possibly matching TRBD2 (5 bases). Germline V lookup: CDR1 SGDLS, CDR2 YYNGEE. This CDR3 has 15 residues. CDR3 loop: CLRAAPMPLLREQYF. The CDR3, as DNA: TGTCTGAGGGCAGCCCCTATGCCCCTACTTCGCGAGCAGTACTTC.

This clonotype showed up many times. The chain uses TRBV6-2 or TRBV6-3 and TRBJ1-5; TRBD1 is a possible D gene (6 bases). V was cut by 6 bases and J by 7 bases, with 13 bases left in between. Per the germline V gene, CDR1 is MNHEY and CDR2 is SVGEGT. The CDR3 length is 13 residues. CDR3: CASSQQGPQPQHF. The CDR3 DNA is TGTGCCAGCAGCCAACAGGGTCCGCAGCCCCAGCATTTT.

This clonotype has at least ten counts. A clone one base away is much larger, so this may be a read error. The rearrangement joins TRBV10-3 to TRBJ2-5, with D perhaps TRBD1 or TRBD2 (5 bases each). Germline CDR1 reads ENHRY; CDR2 reads SYGVKD. CDR3 length equals 15 residues. CDR3 loop: CAIGDPGASSETQYF. The CDR3 coding sequence is TGTGCCATCGGTGATCCCGGGGCCAGCTCTGAGACCCAGTACTTC.

This clonotype was seen ten or more times. The chain carries TRBV29-1 and TRBJ1-1, with D uncertain. The V and J ends lost 5 bases and 2 bases respectively, with 15 bases between them. Per germline, CDR1 SQVTM and CDR2 ANQGSEA. The length of the CDR3 is 14 residues. The CDR3 loop reads CSVSPGWGNTEAFF. CDR3 DNA: TGCAGCGTTAGCCCCGGGTGGGGAAACACTGAAGCTTTCTTT.

This clonotype was seen ten or more times. The chain has TRBV20-1 and TRBJ2-5; TRBD2 is a possible D gene (5 bases). CDR1 and CDR2 (germline): DFQATT, SNEGSKA (reference sequence). With 7 bases removed from V and 5 bases from J, the gap between germline ends came to 11 bases. The CDR3 sequence is 11 residues long. The CDR3 sequence: CSVRAEETQYF. The CDR3 nucleotides read TGCAGTGTCAGAGCGGAGGAGACCCAGTACTTC.

This clonotype was found many times. The chain has TRBV12-3 or TRBV12-4 and TRBJ2-7; 9 bases are a match to TRBD2. The ends lost 6 bases at V and 2 bases at J; junction bases unmatched: 5. The CDR3 loop spans 14 amino acids. Here the CDR3 reads CASSPAGGAYEQYF. CDR3 bases: TGTGCCAGCAGCCCAGCGGGAGGCGCCTACGAGCAGTACTTC.

This clonotype is a singleton in its sample. The chain has TRBV11-2 and TRBJ1-1, with a tentative D call TRBD1 (6 bases). Trimming cost V 5 bases and J 6 bases, with 25 bases left between them. Germline V CDR1 and CDR2: SGHAT, FQNNGV. The CDR3 loop spans 17 amino acids. CDR3 loop: CASSEVGRGSEHAEAFF. The CDR3 DNA reads as TGTGCCAGCAGCGAAGTCGGCAGGGGATCAGAACACGCTGAAGCTTTCTTT.

V gene TRBV6-5 combines with J gene TRBJ2-5; D not certain. Trimming shortened V by 3 bases and J by 0 bases, and 8 bases separated the two germline ends. Looked up from germline, CDR1 is MNHEY and CDR2 is SVGAGI. CDR3 length: 14 amino acids. The CDR3 loop is CASSYWVHQETQYF. The DNA for the CDR3 is TGTGCCAGCAGTTATTGGGTCCACCAAGAGACCCAGTACTTC.

This clonotype was seen at least ten times. The V call is TRBV28, the J call TRBJ2-7; 7 bases are a match to TRBD1. The CDR3 is made up of 13 amino acids. Germline CDR1 and CDR2: MDHEN and SYDVKM. V lost 7 bases to trimming and J lost 4 bases; unmatched junction nucleotides: 7. The CDR3 nucleotides read TGTGCCAGCACACCCGGACAGGATTACGAGCAGTACTTC. Translating gives CASTPGQDYEQYF.

In this sample, this clonotype turned up once. A much larger clone lies a single base off, so this may be a read error. The chain links TRBV28 to TRBJ2-7; D is ambiguous. The CDR3 is made up of 12 amino acids. Germline loops: CDR1 MDHEN, CDR2 SYDVKM. CDR3 loop: CASSLTLSEQRF. In DNA, the CDR3 is TGTGCCAGCAGTTTAACACTCTCCGAGCAGCGCTTC.

This clonotype came up many times. The rearrangement joins TRBV7-2 to TRBJ2-5, with D unclear. There are 14 residues in the CDR3. The germline gives CDR1 SGHTA, CDR2 FQGNSA. V was trimmed by 1 base and J by 3 bases, leaving 9 bases between them. Written as DNA, the CDR3 is TGTGCCAGCAGCTTAGACGGAATCAAAGAGACCCAGTACTTC. It translates to CASSLDGIKETQYF.

Comments on this clonotype: A read error may account for a junction end that differs from germline. The rearrangement uses TRBV28 and TRBJ1-1, with D perhaps TRBD1 (6 bases). Per the germline V gene, CDR1 is MDHEN and CDR2 is SYDVKM. The length of the CDR3 is 15 residues. In DNA form, the CDR3 reads TGTGCCAGCAGTTCTCCAGGGGAATCGAACACTGAAGCCTTCTTT. Amino acids: CASSSPGESNTEAFF.

In this sample, this clonotype turned up many times. The chain is built from TRBV29-1 and TRBJ2-5; D is possibly TRBD1 or TRBD2 (6 bases each). V lost 4 bases and J 5 bases, leaving 11 bases between the germline ends. The V gene's germline CDR1 is SQVTM and CDR2 ANQGSEA. There are 12 residues in the CDR3. CDR3 amino acids: CSVAGAVETQYF. Written as DNA, the CDR3 is TGCAGCGTTGCGGGGGCCGTGGAGACCCAGTACTTC.